This T cell receptor beta chain was profiled in a study of shared clonotypes between healthy human individuals. General study points: Generation of non-shared clonotypes was less probable than generation of clonotypes shared by all four donors.

In its sample, this clone was seen once. Antigen specificity is unknown. Germline V lookup: CDR1 SEHNR, CDR2 FQNEAQ (reference sequence). Trimming stripped 5 bases from V and 0 bases from J, with 16 bases between. The CDR3 has 17 residues. CD8 memory was a combination of CD45RO+ cells and CCR7-negative CD45RA+ TemRA cells. The repertoire was sequenced with immunoSEQ multiplex PCR; TCRdb's copy has only in-frame clones and lacks some. Of some 690,000 clones in the sample, about 90% were seen once. The source material was memory CD8+ T cells from PBMCs. The subset is: CD45RO+ cells pooled with CCR7-negative TemRA cells. J is TRBJ1-4 and V is TRBV7-9; weak D call: TRBD1 (6 bases). This TCR came from a man aged 18 to 30 in good health. Some clones in this sample may be carry-over from other donors' samples. The CDR3 DNA reads as TGTGCCAGCAGCCCGGACAGCTGGCGTACAACTAATGAAAAACTGTTTTTT. Translating it yields CASSPDSWRTTNEKLFF.